The 3 T cell receptor beta chains presented below share a single source sample, sequenced in a study of T cell responses to AZD1222 COVID-19 vaccine. Here immunoSEQ multiplex PCR was the method, and the copy in TCRdb shows in-frame clones only, minus some. The sample has about 82,000 clones, roughly 90% seen once; the top ten hold roughly 3%. The starting material was peripheral blood, obtained 28 days after the second AZD1222 dose. All receptors derive from an adult who received the AZD1222 COVID-19 vaccine.

The chain uses TRBV7-2 and TRBJ1-4; D not resolved. CDR1 is SGHTA, CDR2 FQGNSA, per germline. Trimming left V 6 bases short and J 16 bases short, with 18 bases between. This CDR3 spans 12 amino acids. DNA for the CDR3: TGTGCCAGCAGTCACCCCGGACGGCAGCCGTTTTTT. Its translation: CASSHPGRQPFF.

As DNA, the CDR3 is TGTGCCACCAAACGGGGATGGCGGAATTCACCCCTCCACTTT. It codes for CATKRGWRNSPLHF. The V and J genes are TRBV28 and TRBJ1-6; D is undetermined. V was clipped by 10 bases and J by 7 bases, with 17 bases between them. Germline V CDR1 and CDR2: MDHEN, SYDVKM. This CDR3 has 14 residues.

This chain joins TRBV24-1 and TRBJ2-2; the D is unclear. The V end lost 4 bases, the J end lost 0 bases, and 8 bases lay between the germline ends. CDR3 length: 15 residues. Germline V lookup: CDR1 KGHDR, CDR2 SFDVKD. The CDR3 region has the DNA TGTGCCACCAGTGAGGCCGACGCGAACACCGGGGAGCTGTTTTTT. It translates to CATSEADANTGELFF.